This TCR beta chain appears in the sequencing data of a study of blood T cell repertoires in COVID-19 (dated by TCRdb to about 2020). Context from the whole study: Collaborator samples came from the United States, Italy and Spain and covered acute and convalescent phases of COVID-19. A de-identified subject ID, COVID-19 status, age in years and sex were almost always included in the sample metadata. The repertoires were made available in a free public database intended to serve as a resource for research on the immune response to SARS-CoV-2. The prospective study material was composed of cDNA or gDNA derived from T cells, B-cell-depleted T cells, or PBMCs. The samples were drawn from the first 160 participants of the ongoing ImmuneRACE study and from about 1,200 subjects provided by 6 global collaborators. Deeply sampled blood TCRbeta repertoires from subjects exposed to, actively infected with, or recovered from COVID-19 were included in the dataset. Where HLA class I and class II types were available, the types were taken from metadata supplied by the sample provider, not from assay-based typing. On the study overall, not on this receptor specifically: The amount of clinical and demographic metadata varied by source and participant and was provided uncurated.

Taken from cysteine to phenylalanine, the CDR3 has 13 residues. CDR3 DNA is the only sequence kept; it has 39 bases, read in frame from the first base. V lost 6 bases and J lost 5 bases; the stretch between them is 13 bases long. In Seattle, one collaborating source enrolled patients while the infection was active and tracked those patients longitudinally over the course of disease. Each collaborating institution followed its own protocols to collect whole blood in K2EDTA tubes. For TCRbeta analysis, collaborators shipped samples as frozen whole blood, isolated PBMCs, or DNA extracted from either of those sample types. TCRbeta CDR3 regions were amplified from genomic DNA using the immunoSEQ Assay, a bias-controlled multiplex PCR. In the source study's methods: Nucleated cell counts per sample were estimated from amplification of reference gene primers within the assay. To quantify the absolute abundance of each unique TCRbeta CDR3 rearrangement, sequence reads were collapsed and filtered. For each sample, productive Simpson clonality was calculated by taking the square root of Simpson's diversity index across productive rearrangements. TCRdb took this table from immuneACCESS and kept in-frame rearrangements with V and J called. Such tables lack part of the clones; where checked against another copy, unresolved V genes explain under half of the gap, and the rest is unexplained. That table supplies the V and J calls and clone size; D and trimming were determined from the DNA. Present in this sample are over 150,000 clones, about 86% of which were seen just once. Approximately 13% of the sample rests with the top ten.

Turning to this clone: The clone's antigen remains unknown. Base qualities are not at hand, and no much larger clone is one base apart.

Recombination joined TRBV12-3 or TRBV12-4 with TRBJ2-5, and TRBD1 may be the D gene, going by 6 matching bases. The TCR originated in a woman aged 70-85 years with COVID-19, enrolled during active disease. The sequencing input was peripheral blood. CDR3 reads: CASRQGRRETQYF. The DNA sequence is given as TGTGCCAGCAGGCAGGGGCGGCGGGAGACCCAGTACTTC.